This TCR beta chain is drawn from a study of cytomegalovirus exposure and HLA in healthy donors. The germline V gene has CDR1 SGHDT and CDR2 YYEEEE. Trimming removed 7 bases at V and 5 bases at J, with 24 bases between. The CDR3 is made up of 16 amino acids. The PCR made use of 60 Vbeta and 13 Jbeta primers. Measured with immunoSEQ multiplex PCR; TCRdb has only the in-frame clones, and not every one. In the table there are 100,000 to 150,000 clones, 17% of which are singletons. This receptor was obtained from a female donor in good health and CMV-seropositive. The genes are TRBV5-6 and TRBJ1-1; a possible D gene is TRBD1 (5 bases). The specimen sequenced was PBMCs. The chain's CDR3 is CASFAQRRRVRTEAFF. CDR3 in DNA: TGTGCCAGCTTCGCGCAAAGACGCAGGGTTAGAACTGAAGCTTTCTTT.